This TCR beta chain was documented in a study of shared clonotypes between healthy human individuals. This clone was seen more than once but under ten times. The antigen remains unidentified. General observations from the study: Sorted-subset sequencing was shown by rarefaction to be incomplete despite large depth. Some clonotypes were shared by all four sorted-subset donors, while others were not shared. The non-shared ones had lower generation probabilities than the shared ones.

This table comes from immunoSEQ multiplex PCR, and its TCRdb copy is limited to in-frame clones, with some not included. The sample includes 2 million to 2.5 million clones, 85% to 95% of them seen just once. Terminally differentiated effector memory CD45RA+ cells were left out of the naive CD8 fraction, which was CD45RO-negative and positively selected for CCR7. V shed 1 base and J 7 bases; nucleotides not matched to a gene: 9. Germline V CDR1 and CDR2: SGHTA, FQGTGA. The CDR3 is 16 amino acids. Sequencing was carried out using naive CD8+ T cells from PBMCs. The chain couples TRBV7-3 to TRBJ2-2; 7 bases agree with TRBD2. This receptor was obtained from a man aged 18-30 years in good health. Some clones in this sample may be carry-over from other donors' samples. CDR3 bases: TGTGCCAGCAGCTTAAGCTCTAGCGGTCGGGACGGGGAGCTGTTTTTT. As protein: CASSLSSSGRDGELFF.